This T cell receptor beta chain comes out of a study of T cell changes during pregnancy in multiple sclerosis. Sequenced by immunoSEQ multiplex PCR; TCRdb stores in-frame clones only, minus some. This table has tens of thousands of clones, approximately 90% appearing once. Germline V gene data show CDR1 as SGHTA and CDR2 as FQGNSA. Trimming pared 1 base from V and 6 bases from J, leaving 18 bases between. The CDR3 covers 16 residues. The chain combines TRBV7-2 with TRBJ1-1, with D maybe TRBD1 (5 bases). The clonotype comes from a female donor with multiple sclerosis, enrolled in a pregnancy study. The sequences come from peripheral blood, collected before pregnancy. Here the CDR3 DNA reads TGTGCCAGCAGCTTAGATTGGGTCCAGGGTTTCGCTGAAGCTTTCTTT. The encoded protein is CASSLDWVQGFAEAFF.